This TCR beta chain came from a study of T cell changes during pregnancy in multiple sclerosis. This CDR3 region has 15 residues. CDR1 and CDR2 (germline): LNHNV, YYDKDF (reference sequence). The J segment lost 6 bases and the V segment lost 5 bases, leaving 6 bases of the junction unmatched. Assay used: immunoSEQ multiplex PCR; TCRdb lists only in-frame clones, some missing. The sample shows about 87,000 clones, about 94% of them seen only once. The sequence came from a female donor in good health, enrolled as a control in a pregnancy study. The specimen comprised peripheral blood, sampled in the third trimester of pregnancy. The chain links TRBV15 to TRBJ2-1; 11 bases line up with TRBD2. CDR3 residues: CATSEGLAEVNEQFF. In DNA form, the CDR3 reads TGTGCCACCAGCGAGGGACTAGCGGAGGTCAATGAGCAGTTCTTC.